This T cell receptor (beta chain) was captured by sequencing in a study of cytomegalovirus exposure and HLA in healthy donors. Trimming cost V 5 bases and J 5 bases, with 10 bases left between them. Germline V gene data show CDR1 as SGDLS and CDR2 as YYNGEE. The CDR3 extends over 13 amino acids. Regarding the study as a whole: Earlier analysis found most TCR beta V segments productive about 87% or about 30% of the time.

About this clone itself: The antigen is not known.

PCR was performed using 60 Vbeta and 13 Jbeta primers. TCRdb keeps only in-frame clones here, not all; method: immunoSEQ multiplex PCR. The repertoire consists of some 150,000 clones, with roughly 79% occurring once and the leading ten covering 13%. This receptor was taken from a woman aged 50 to 60 in good health and CMV-seronegative. The material sequenced was PBMCs. The chain uses TRBV9 and TRBJ2-2; tentative D call: TRBD1 (5 bases). The CDR3, as DNA: TGTGCCAGCAGTATCCAGGGAACCGGGGAGCTGTTTTTT. Its translation: CASSIQGTGELFF. Full variable domain (rest looked up from reference TRBV9 and TRBJ2-2): DSGVTQTPKHLITATGQRVTLRCSPRSGDLSVYWYQQSLDQGLQFLIQYYNGEERAKGNILERFSAQQFPDLHSELNLSSLELGDSALYFCASSIQGTGELFFGEGSRLTVL.